The present T cell receptor beta chain was sequenced within a study of shared clonotypes between healthy human individuals (dated by TCRdb to about 2020). For the study in its entirety: The cohort included three men and a couple of women between 18 and 49 years of age. For each donor, three plates each were used for CD4 naive and CD4 memory, two plates were used for CD8 naive, and one plate was used for CD8 memory. To estimate repertoire size and how much clonotype sharing occurs between individuals, the study deeply sequenced the blood TCR repertoires of about five healthy adults. Different laboratories and diverse techniques were used to prepare libraries and sequence TCR repertoires, to increase sequencing depth and limit assay-specific biases. Each donor's leukapheresis produced roughly between about 0.8 and 10 billion PBMCs.

Study-level results and caveats: Because the study included only a small number of donors, the genetic and exposure-history diversity represented was limited. Naive subsets generally had larger estimated clonotype richness than memory subsets. Pairwise subsampling led to the expectation that sequencing depth would affect the degree of clonotype sharing among donors. Even with the large sequencing depth, rarefaction of the sorted-subset datasets indicated that sequencing was incomplete. When a few donors were compared, the shared fraction of clonotypes was about 5% for naive CD4, 3.5% to 4% for naive CD8, 2% to 2.5% for memory CD4, and 0.35% to 0.5% for memory CD8. Clonotypes shared by all four sorted-subset donors showed higher generation probabilities than non-shared clonotypes. Sampling was restricted to blood, and TCR repertoires in tissue are likely to differ from TCR repertoires in blood.

The CDR3, from cysteine to phenylalanine, totals 15 residues. Left in the record is the CDR3 DNA by itself, 45 bases read in frame from the first base. V and J lose 5 bases and 0 bases, and a span of 12 bases separates them. According to the germline V gene, CDR1 reads SGHRS and CDR2 reads YFSETQ. Healthy HIV-negative adults with no recently reported acute infections or vaccinations were included as donors. Every donor was a Caucasian adult residing in Nashville, Tennessee, USA. CD4+ T cells were enriched by magnetic negative selection; naive cells were then positively selected on CD45RA, and the negative fraction formed the memory subset. Blood was collected by leukapheresis, and PBMCs were isolated by Ficoll-Histopaque density gradient centrifugation and then cryopreserved in liquid nitrogen vapor phase. Analytical flow cytometry was used to check the purity and quantity of every magnetically sorted T cell population. From each sorted fraction, genomic DNA was isolated and quantified by UV absorbance on a Nanodrop 2000c.

TCR CDR3 regions were amplified from genomic DNA by multiplex PCR using the deep immunoSEQ assay. Extracted genomic DNA from each cell subset was distributed evenly across all wells of several immunoSEQ 96-well plates, and each plate was treated as a replicate. Each replicate PCR for sorted subsets received around 210 ng genomic DNA, equal to 28,000 or so T cell genomes. Purified libraries were measured with a Qubit 3.0 fluorometer, size-checked on a Bioanalyzer 2100, and measured again with the KAPA Library Quantification kit. Each immunoSEQ 96-well plate was sequenced on its own single-read 150-cycle Illumina NextSeq 550 flow cell. The study's processing was this. Because the immunoSEQ output included only junctional sequences and no quality scores, the filtering could not be the same as the filtering used for full-length reads. Sequences were annotated with PyIR, a Python wrapper for IgBLAST v1.9, and V/J genes and CDR3 were assigned using IMGT germline references. Reads were removed for weak V/J assignments (E-value above 1e-6), missing CDR3, stop codons, out-of-frame junctions, or ambiguous translated residues. V3J clonotypes were defined as sequences sharing the same inferred V gene, J gene, and CDR3 amino acid sequence. Percentage overlap between repertoires was computed as shared unique clonotypes divided by the size of the smaller repertoire. Three approaches were used to assess repertoire richness: RTK rarefaction, the Chao1 estimator, and Recon v2.1 estimates of unobserved clonotypes. For all TCRbeta clonotypes obtained by the gDNA method from a few donors, generation probabilities were computed with OLGA. Here the immuneACCESS table is served through TCRdb, limited to in-frame sequences with V and J called. Missing clones are a known gap in these copies; in checked studies unresolved V genes cover under half, and the rest lacks a known reason. From that table come the V and J calls and clone size; the DNA was used to work out D and trimming. Recorded for this sample are under 750,000 clones; 72% of them occurred a single time. The leading ten clones occupy approximately 1.8% of the sample.

Notes on this clone: Which antigen it targets is not known. No much larger clone exists at a distance of one base, and base qualities are not known.

The sequencing sample was made of memory CD4+ T cells sorted from blood. The sample's cell subset or site label is to be understood as: CD45RA-negative fraction. This TCR was recovered from a woman aged 25 to 39 in good health. The chain couples TRBV5-1 to TRBJ2-4; TRBD2 is a possible D gene, resting on 6 matching bases. The CDR3 protein is CASRKEGPAKNIQYF. The DNA sequence is as follows: TGCGCCAGCAGAAAGGAGGGGCCAGCCAAAAACATTCAGTACTTC.